A selection of T cell receptor beta chains follows, all from one sample in a study of OX40 agonist ivuxolimab in advanced cancers. Some clones are missing from TCRdb's copy, which holds only in-frame ones; the method was immunoSEQ multiplex PCR. The sample consists of some 74,000 clones, more than 75% of them appearing once. The material was CD4+ or CD8+ T cells sorted from blood, obtained in a trial of the OX40 agonist ivuxolimab. These TCRs come from an adult with an advanced solid tumor such as melanoma, head and neck, liver or kidney cancer. Both conserved end residues are part of each CDR3. Each record gives: CDR3 length, J gene, V gene, D gene, clone size, CDR3 DNA, CDR3 protein. A D gene is named only where the DNA matches it firmly. The listing skips clone size in some rows; elsewhere it reads once, few, many or a size class.

15 | TRBJ2-1 | TRBV7-2 | . | . | TGTGCCAGCAGCCCCCGGGGGGCCCTTAACAATGAGCAGTTCTTC | CASSPRGALNNEQFF
16 | TRBJ2-5 | TRBV5-1 | . | . | TGCGCCAGCAGCTTGGGCGGAATAGGGTTGGGAGAGACCCAGTACTTC | CASSLGGIGLGETQYF
13 | TRBJ1-1 | TRBV2 | TRBD1 | . | TGTGCCAGCAGTCGCGACAGGGGGACCGAAGCTTTCTTT | CASSRDRGTEAFF
16 | TRBJ2-3 | TRBV6-5 | TRBD1 | . | TGTGCCAGCAGTTTCACAGGGGCGTCCGACACAGATACGCAGTATTTT | CASSFTGASDTDTQYF
11 | TRBJ2-3 | TRBV5-1 | . | . | TGCGCCAGCAGCTTGGTAGATACGCAGTATTTT | CASSLVDTQYF
12 | TRBJ1-1 | TRBV6-1 | . | . | TGTGCCAGCAGCTTCATGGGAACTGAAGCTTTCTTT | CASSFMGTEAFF
15 | TRBJ2-3 | TRBV4-1 | . | . | TGCGCCAGCAGCCAGTTCCGGGACCACACAGATACGCAGTATTTT | CASSQFRDHTDTQYF
13 | TRBJ1-1 | TRBV19 | TRBD1 | . | TGTGCCAGTAGTATGGCAGGGGGCACTGAAGCTTTCTTT | CASSMAGGTEAFF
13 | TRBJ2-7 | TRBV28 | . | . | TGTGCCAGCACCGTAGCGTACCCCTACGAGCAGTACTTC | CASTVAYPYEQYF
14 | TRBJ1-1 | TRBV5-1 | TRBD1 | . | TGCGCCAGCAGTTCGGACAGGCCGAACACTGAAGCTTTCTTT | CASSSDRPNTEAFF
12 | TRBJ2-7 | TRBV27 | . | once | TGTGCCAGCCAGGGTAAGGCCTACGAGCAGTACTTC | CASQGKAYEQYF
16 | TRBJ2-1 | TRBV28 | . | . | TGTGCCAGCAGAGAATCATCGGGCTCCTACCCCCGTGAGCAGTTCTTC | CASRESSGSYPREQFF
17 | TRBJ2-1 | TRBV7-8 | TRBD2 | . | TGTGCCAGCAGCTATAGACTAGCGGGAAGCTCCTACAATGAGCAGTTCTTC | CASSYRLAGSSYNEQFF
13 | TRBJ1-2 | TRBV6-5 | . | once | TGTGCCAGCAGCTTCGACAGGACCTATGGCTACACCTTC | CASSFDRTYGYTF
14 | TRBJ1-2 | TRBV2 | . | . | TGTGCCAGCAGTGCCCCTCCGCTCAATTATGGCTACACCTTC | CASSAPPLNYGYTF
14 | TRBJ1-2 | TRBV6-1 | TRBD1 | . | TGTGCCAGCAGTGAGGACAGGGCGACCTATGGCTACACCTTC | CASSEDRATYGYTF
16 | TRBJ1-6 | TRBV7-3 | TRBD1 | . | TGTGCCAGCAGCTTCATGGGACAGGGGGCTAATTCACCCCTCCACTTT | CASSFMGQGANSPLHF
15 | TRBJ2-1 | TRBV29-1 | . | few | TGCAGCGCTGCCCCCGGGTGGGGGATGACAAATGAGCAGTTCTTC | CSAAPGWGMTNEQFF
15 | TRBJ2-5 | TRBV5-4 | TRBD2 | . | TGTGCCAGCAGCCTAGAGACTAGCGGGGTTGAGACCCAGTACTTC | CASSLETSGVETQYF
14 | TRBJ2-5 | TRBV2 | . | . | TGTGCCAGCAGTGCCCGGACTGGGGAGGCGACCCAGTACTTC | CASSARTGEATQYF
15 | TRBJ1-1 | TRBV15 | TRBD1 | . | TGTGCCACTGTTCAAGGGGGCCGAAATGCCCCTGAAGCTTTCTTT | CATVQGGRNAPEAFF
14 | TRBJ2-3 | TRBV7-2 | . | . | TGTGCCAGCAGCTTTAAGCGGTGGGGCGATACGCAGTATTTT | CASSFKRWGDTQYF
14 | TRBJ2-7 | TRBV11-2 | . | medium-sized | TGTGCCAGCAGCTTTGGGGACAACTCCTACGAGCAGTACTTC | CASSFGDNSYEQYF
15 | TRBJ1-2 | TRBV7-2 | . | . | TGTGCCAGCAGGTTGGGTAGGACCGGACACTATGGCTACACCTTC | CASRLGRTGHYGYTF
14 | TRBJ2-7 | TRBV7-2 | . | . | TGTGCCAGCAGTTTATTGGGGCCCCGCGGGGAGCAGTACTTC | CASSLLGPRGEQYF
15 | TRBJ1-4 | TRBV28 | . | . | TGTGCCAGCAGTTTCCATACCGGTCAAGAAGAAAAACTGTTTTTT | CASSFHTGQEEKLFF
14 | TRBJ2-3 | TRBV2 | . | . | TGTGCCAGCAGCAAGTCCTATAGCACAGATACGCAGTATTTT | CASSKSYSTDTQYF
15 | TRBJ2-1 | TRBV6-5 | . | . | TGTGCCAGCAGTCCGACAGTCAATACCTACAATGAGCAGTTCTTC | CASSPTVNTYNEQFF
11 | TRBJ2-3 | TRBV6-1 | . | . | TGTGCCAGCAGTGAGGGTGTCCAGACGTATTTT | CASSEGVQTYF